This is a list of T cell receptor beta chains from one sample in a study of cytomegalovirus exposure and HLA in healthy donors. TCRdb's copy holds only in-frame clones and misses some; the assay was immunoSEQ multiplex PCR. The sample shows roughly 200,000 clones, roughly 81% of them seen only once. Sequenced: PBMCs. These receptors originate from a woman in her twenties or thirties in good health and CMV-seronegative. Each CDR3 is given without its conserved first and last residue. The order of the fields is V gene, CDR3 length, CDR3 protein.

V gene: TRBV25-1
CDR3 length: 10
CDR3 protein: GAGASRETQY

V gene: TRBV29-1
CDR3 length: 17
CDR3 protein: SVAGSWLAGGYSAETQY

V gene: TRBV29-1
CDR3 length: 12
CDR3 protein: STSTGGGGNEQF

V gene: TRBV5-4
CDR3 length: 10
CDR3 protein: ASSALAGELF

V gene: TRBV4-1
CDR3 length: 14
CDR3 protein: ASSQDLGQAYTEAF

V gene: TRBV2
CDR3 length: 13
CDR3 protein: ASRGDGGRGNTIY

V gene: TRBV6-1
CDR3 length: 11
CDR3 protein: ASSPQGQEGYT

V gene: TRBV7-7
CDR3 length: 13
CDR3 protein: ASSLGTVTGGELF

V gene: TRBV2
CDR3 length: 11
CDR3 protein: ASSRQGAGELF

V gene: TRBV11-2
CDR3 length: 13
CDR3 protein: ASSPLTGSSYEQY

V gene: TRBV9
CDR3 length: 12
CDR3 protein: ASSVEMANTEAF

V gene: TRBV5-1
CDR3 length: 17
CDR3 protein: ASSGEGLQGARSPYEQY

V gene: TRBV5-4
CDR3 length: 13
CDR3 protein: ASSQGLAPTYEQY

V gene: TRBV2
CDR3 length: 13
CDR3 protein: ASSDVLAVGDTQY

V gene: TRBV19
CDR3 length: 11
CDR3 protein: ASSIGSNYGYT

V gene: TRBV10-3
CDR3 length: 11
CDR3 protein: AISESSRYEQY

V gene: TRBV5-1
CDR3 length: 12
CDR3 protein: ASSFQREDNEQF

V gene: TRBV19
CDR3 length: 11
CDR3 protein: ASSRTPPYGYT

V gene: TRBV15
CDR3 length: 15
CDR3 protein: ATSRPLARVPTYEQY

V gene: TRBV6-1
CDR3 length: 12
CDR3 protein: ASSELDINTEAF

V gene: TRBV9
CDR3 length: 13
CDR3 protein: ASSQSGGHTDTQY

V gene: TRBV7-6
CDR3 length: 11
CDR3 protein: ASNSGLSETQY

V gene: TRBV4-2
CDR3 length: 13
CDR3 protein: ASSLMDRANYGYT

V gene: TRBV11-3
CDR3 length: 13
CDR3 protein: ASSSTGPNTGELF

V gene: TRBV27
CDR3 length: 10
CDR3 protein: ASSGGYNEQY

V gene: TRBV11-2
CDR3 length: 13
CDR3 protein: ASSLVLAGSYEQY

V gene: TRBV7-6
CDR3 length: 13
CDR3 protein: ASSTPGGSYNEQF

V gene: TRBV6-5
CDR3 length: 12
CDR3 protein: ASRRDRVDQPQH

V gene: TRBV9
CDR3 length: 13
CDR3 protein: ASSVVEFANTEAF

V gene: TRBV9
CDR3 length: 12
CDR3 protein: ASSVAVAQETQY

V gene: TRBV6-1
CDR3 length: 14
CDR3 protein: ASSEVLAGNTDTQY

V gene: TRBV7-2
CDR3 length: 10
CDR3 protein: ASGRGSYEQY

V gene: TRBV13
CDR3 length: 11
CDR3 protein: ASRVGFSYEQY

V gene: TRBV6-5
CDR3 length: 11
CDR3 protein: ASSRRFRETQY

V gene: TRBV28
CDR3 length: 11
CDR3 protein: ASSPGDARELF

V gene: TRBV6-1
CDR3 length: 16
CDR3 protein: ASSVMGRGLGGTDTQY

V gene: TRBV7-8
CDR3 length: 13
CDR3 protein: ASSPQRGGRETQY

V gene: TRBV27
CDR3 length: 13
CDR3 protein: ASSLSAGINEKLF

V gene: TRBV4-1
CDR3 length: 13
CDR3 protein: ASSQDRGLGDTQY

V gene: TRBV5-1
CDR3 length: 14
CDR3 protein: ASSLREGFVTGELF

V gene: TRBV5-4
CDR3 length: 13
CDR3 protein: ASSLEGAGDTEAF

V gene: TRBV27
CDR3 length: 12
CDR3 protein: ASSQTGGAYEQY

V gene: TRBV2
CDR3 length: 14
CDR3 protein: ASRAGGPQMTGELF